This TCR beta chain was captured in a study of T-cell memory formation after mild COVID-19. Study-level results: Detection of some responders pre-infection suggested pre-existing cross-reactive memory T cells participated. While clones contracting from day 15 to 85 were balanced between CD4 and CD8, later expanders leaned CD4+. Mainly in CM and EM were contracting CD4+ clones; CD8+ were in EMRA.

In germline, CDR1 is SGHRS, CDR2 YFSETQ. The CDR3 covers 14 residues. Trimming removed 1 base at V and 4 bases at J, with 11 bases between. The authors produced TCR alpha and TCR beta cDNA libraries with sample barcodes and UMIs by 5'RACE using constant-segment primers. TCRdb re-derived calls from the 5' RACE reads in MiXCR, one entry per CDR3 protein. The table includes 150,000 to 200,000 distinct CDR3 sequences, approximately 16% detected once. As for this clonotype: The antigen is undetermined.

This receptor was identified in an adult woman who had mild COVID-19 (a few samples of this study predate the infection). Cell type and time point are not known. V gene TRBV5-1 combines with J gene TRBJ1-2; perhaps TRBD1 as D (5 bases). The material sequenced was PBMCs or a T cell subset sorted from them (not recorded which). CDR3 DNA sequence: TGCGCCAGCAGCTTGATCGGGGACGTCTATGGCTACACCTTC. Translating it yields CASSLIGDVYGYTF.